These T cell receptor beta chains were read from a single sample in a study of T cells in Graves' hyperthyroidism and ophthalmopathy. Each CDR3 protein gets one entry after TCRdb re-called the multiplex PCR reads with MiXCR. The sample has under 650,000 distinct CDR3 sequences, roughly 16% seen once; the top ten hold around 3.9%. The sample consisted of blood. These receptors were collected from a woman under 40 with Graves' hyperthyroidism. Both conserved end residues are part of each CDR3. Each record gives: V gene, clone size, J gene, CDR3 protein. For some rows the clone size is stated as once, few or many, or as a class when expanded; others skip it.

V gene: TRBV4-1; clone size: -; J gene: TRBJ2-7; CDR3 protein: CASSQVPGLLEQYF
V gene: TRBV11-2; clone size: -; J gene: TRBJ1-4; CDR3 protein: CASSLSSLGGEKLFF
V gene: TRBV7-8; clone size: many; J gene: TRBJ1-5; CDR3 protein: CASSPRVGDQPQHF
V gene: TRBV19; clone size: few; J gene: TRBJ2-3; CDR3 protein: CASSSQGALSTDTQYF
V gene: TRBV11-2; clone size: few; J gene: TRBJ1-4; CDR3 protein: CASSLVGPRVSGEKLFF
V gene: TRBV28; clone size: -; J gene: TRBJ2-1; CDR3 protein: CASSRAGGVCNEQFF
V gene: TRBV14; clone size: -; J gene: TRBJ2-1; CDR3 protein: CASSQYRGEGDSERFF
V gene: TRBV10-3; clone size: many; J gene: TRBJ2-1; CDR3 protein: CASGTSGNEQFF
V gene: TRBV7-3; clone size: once; J gene: TRBJ1-5; CDR3 protein: CASRRGWAQGAGQPQHF
V gene: TRBV6-5; clone size: many; J gene: TRBJ2-3; CDR3 protein: CASSYSLGLTSTDTQYF